This record looks at one T cell receptor (beta chain) sequence and its context. The sample originates from a study of shared clonotypes between healthy human individuals. Libraries were prepared by immunoSEQ multiplex PCR; TCRdb keeps only in-frame clonotypes and omits some of them. The sample shows 2 million to 2.5 million clones, under 97% of them seen only once. After removal of 10 bases from V and 8 bases from J, the junction contained 8 bases not matched to a gene. Germline lookup yields CDR1 MNHEY and CDR2 SMNVEV (reference sequence). The CDR3 runs to 13 residues. Material for sequencing was naive CD4+ T cells sorted from blood. The subset denotes: CD45RA+ positively selected. This chain uses TRBV27 with TRBJ1-6; 7 positions match TRBD1. This receptor was obtained from a man aged 18 to 30 in good health. The CDR3: CAIREGAYSPLHF. The CDR3 DNA reads TGTGCCATCCGGGAGGGGGCTTATTCACCCCTCCACTTT.